The sequence of this T cell receptor (beta chain) was determined in a study of blood T cell repertoires in COVID-19. Study summary: Acute-phase and convalescent COVID-19 samples originated in the United States, Italy and Spain. Nucleic acid was either cDNA or gDNA, and it came from T cells, B-cell-depleted T cells, or PBMCs.

Original processing notes: The authors estimated nucleated cell counts from reference gene primer amplification. Some clones are missing from TCRdb's copy, which holds only in-frame ones; the method was immunoSEQ multiplex PCR. V and J calls and clone size come straight from that table; D and trimming were deduced from the DNA. The data contain about 160,000 clones, about 80% of them singletons. The germline V gene has CDR1 MNHEY and CDR2 SVGEGT. V was shortened by 4 bases and J by 0 bases, with 10 bases between the two germline ends. This CDR3 spans 14 amino acids. The sample comprised peripheral blood. The chain joins TRBV6-2 or TRBV6-3 to TRBJ2-7; the D is unclear. The TCR originated in a man between 65 and 80 years old who had recovered from COVID-19. The CDR3 DNA reads TGTGCCAGCAGTTCCGCGCAGGCCTCCTACGAGCAGTACTTC. This codes for CASSSAQASYEQYF.